This T cell receptor beta chain appears in the sequencing data of a study of shared clonotypes between healthy human individuals. Looking at the study overall: Researchers assigned three CD4 naive, three CD4 memory, two CD8 naive and one CD8 memory plate to each donor. Findings and limits, study-wide: Among donors, sharing of clonotypes was expected to be affected by sequencing depth.

A CD45RA-negative memory subset and a CD45RA+ naive subset were separated from the CD4+ cells. Assay used: immunoSEQ multiplex PCR; TCRdb lists only in-frame clones, some missing. The table lists some 1 million clones, around four fifths of them singletons. Germline V gene sequence: CDR1 SGHRS, CDR2 YFSETQ. CDR3 length: 15 amino acids. Unmatched junction bases numbered 5, after V lost 2 bases and J lost 6 bases. On this clone: Its antigen is not known.

This sequence originates from a man between 18 and 29 years old in good health. The sequenced sample consisted of memory CD4+ T cells sorted from blood. Described subset: CD45RA-negative fraction. The rearrangement uses TRBV5-1 and TRBJ2-1, with 10 bases identical to TRBD2. CDR3 nucleotides: TGCGCCAGCAGCTTTACTAGCGGGACCATCAATGAGCAGTTCTTC. It encodes CASSFTSGTINEQFF.